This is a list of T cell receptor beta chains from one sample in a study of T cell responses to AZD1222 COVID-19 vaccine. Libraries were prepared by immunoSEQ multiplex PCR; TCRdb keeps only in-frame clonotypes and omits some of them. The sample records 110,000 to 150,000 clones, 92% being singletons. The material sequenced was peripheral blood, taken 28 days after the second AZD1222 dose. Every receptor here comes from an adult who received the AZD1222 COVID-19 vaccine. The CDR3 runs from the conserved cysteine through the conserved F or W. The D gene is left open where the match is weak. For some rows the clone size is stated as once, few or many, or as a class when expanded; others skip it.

CDR3: CASRPGPGNTIYF; DNA: TGTGCCAGCAGACCGGGACCTGGAAACACCATATATTTT; J: TRBJ1-3; D: -; length: 13; V: TRBV12-3/TRBV12-4; size: -
CDR3: CASSTQGGSNQPQHF; DNA: TGTGCCAGTAGTACCCAGGGGGGGAGCAATCAGCCCCAGCATTTT; J: TRBJ1-5; D: TRBD1; length: 15; V: TRBV19; size: -
CDR3: CASSLVGGSYNEQFF; DNA: TGCGCCAGCAGCTTAGTGGGGGGCTCCTACAATGAGCAGTTCTTC; J: TRBJ2-1; D: -; length: 15; V: TRBV5-1; size: -
CDR3: CASGLTETDTQYF; DNA: TGTGCTAGTGGTTTGACGGAGACAGATACGCAGTATTTT; J: TRBJ2-3; D: -; length: 13; V: TRBV12-5; size: -
CDR3: CASSPGGSGEAFF; DNA: TGCGCCAGCAGCCCAGGTGGGTCAGGGGAAGCTTTCTTT; J: TRBJ1-1; D: -; length: 13; V: TRBV5-1; size: -
CDR3: CASSDRGPTDTQYF; DNA: TGTGCCAGCAGTGATAGGGGTCCCACAGATACGCAGTATTTT; J: TRBJ2-3; D: -; length: 14; V: TRBV25-1; size: -
CDR3: CASSYSAGVGYEQYF; DNA: TGTGCCAGCAGTTACTCGGCGGGAGTGGGCTACGAGCAGTACTTC; J: TRBJ2-7; D: TRBD2; length: 15; V: TRBV6-6; size: once
CDR3: CASSGRDRVYNQPQHF; DNA: TGTGCCAGCAGCGGCCGGGACAGGGTATACAATCAGCCCCAGCATTTT; J: TRBJ1-5; D: TRBD1; length: 16; V: TRBV7-4; size: -
CDR3: CASSLDTTDTQYF; DNA: TGTGCCAGCAGCTTGGACACCACAGATACGCAGTATTTT; J: TRBJ2-3; D: -; length: 13; V: TRBV5-8; size: -
CDR3: CASGSTAYNEQFF; DNA: TGTGCTAGTGGTTCGACAGCCTACAATGAGCAGTTCTTC; J: TRBJ2-1; D: -; length: 13; V: TRBV12-5; size: -
CDR3: CASSVEQHTEAFF; DNA: TGTGCCAGCAGCGTAGAACAGCACACTGAAGCTTTCTTT; J: TRBJ1-1; D: -; length: 13; V: TRBV9; size: once
CDR3: CSVGVSGANVLTF; DNA: TGCAGCGTTGGAGTCTCTGGGGCCAACGTCCTGACTTTC; J: TRBJ2-6; D: -; length: 13; V: TRBV29-1; size: once
CDR3: CASSLGWMNTEAFF; DNA: TGTGCCAGCAGCTTGGGCTGGATGAACACTGAAGCTTTCTTT; J: TRBJ1-1; D: -; length: 14; V: TRBV5-8; size: -
CDR3: CASSQGGQGPEKLFF; DNA: TGTGCCAGCAGCCAAGGGGGACAGGGGCCTGAAAAACTGTTTTTT; J: TRBJ1-4; D: TRBD1; length: 15; V: TRBV3-1/TRBV3-2; size: -
CDR3: CASSRGTYGNTIYF; DNA: TGTGCCAGCAGCCGAGGGACATACGGAAACACCATATATTTT; J: TRBJ1-3; D: -; length: 14; V: TRBV7-8; size: -
CDR3: CASSFSRGRTEAFF; DNA: TGTGCCAGCAGCTTCTCAAGGGGTAGGACTGAAGCTTTCTTT; J: TRBJ1-1; D: -; length: 14; V: TRBV7-9; size: -
CDR3: CASSPPAIMNTEAFF; DNA: TGTGCCAGCTCACCACCGGCCATAATGAACACTGAAGCTTTCTTT; J: TRBJ1-1; D: -; length: 15; V: TRBV18; size: -
CDR3: CASSPRASGLLIGGELFF; DNA: TGTGCCAGTAGTCCAAGGGCCTCGGGACTCCTGATAGGAGGGGAGCTGTTTTTT; J: TRBJ2-2; D: -; length: 18; V: TRBV19; size: -
CDR3: CASSLVRPPVYGYTF; DNA: TGTGCCAGCAGCTTAGTACGACCCCCCGTCTATGGCTACACCTTC; J: TRBJ1-2; D: -; length: 15; V: TRBV7-2; size: once
CDR3: CASSLAPGGRRAFF; DNA: TGTGCCAGCAGCTTAGCGCCGGGGGGCCGACGAGCTTTCTTT; J: TRBJ1-1; D: -; length: 14; V: TRBV7-6; size: -
CDR3: CASSQGQGGYEQYF; DNA: TGTGCCAGCAGCCAAGGACAGGGGGGGTACGAGCAGTACTTC; J: TRBJ2-7; D: TRBD1; length: 14; V: TRBV3-1/TRBV3-2; size: -
CDR3: CASSKNRRRGGYDEQFF; DNA: TGTGCCAGCAGTAAAAATCGGCGCAGGGGCGGATATGATGAGCAGTTCTTC; J: TRBJ2-1; D: -; length: 17; V: TRBV27; size: once
CDR3: CASSSRRNEQFF; DNA: TGTGCCAGCAGTTCCCGACGGAATGAGCAGTTCTTC; J: TRBJ2-1; D: -; length: 12; V: TRBV6-5; size: -
CDR3: CASSYSLAGLYEQYF; DNA: TGTGCCAGCAGTTACTCCCTAGCGGGCTTATACGAGCAGTACTTC; J: TRBJ2-7; D: TRBD2; length: 15; V: TRBV6-6; size: -